Listed below are T cell receptor beta chains from one sample, sequenced in a study of shared clonotypes between healthy human individuals. Data came from immunoSEQ multiplex PCR; TCRdb stores just in-frame clones and leaves some out. The sample includes about 2.2 million clones, about 92% seen only once; the top ten take over 1.5%. Material: naive CD8+ T cells from PBMCs. These TCRs come from a man younger than 35 in good health. Some clones in this sample may be carry-over from other donors' samples. Each CDR3 is given with its conserved first and last residue. A D gene is named only where the DNA matches it firmly. Not every row has a clone size; where given, it reads once, few, many or a size class.

CASSPIFGTGGTGELFF	TGTGCCAGCAGCCCGATCTTCGGGACAGGGGGCACCGGGGAGCTGTTTTTT	TRBV9	TRBJ2-2	TRBD1	.
CASSSNRNTGELFF	TGTGCCAGCAGTTCGAACCGGAACACCGGGGAGCTGTTTTTT	TRBV27	TRBJ2-2	.	few
CASSHTGQGARRQTQYF	TGTGCCAGCAGCCATACGGGACAGGGGGCGCGTAGACAGACCCAGTACTTC	TRBV7-9	TRBJ2-5	TRBD1	.
CASTTGRTDTQYF	TGTGCCAGCACGACAGGGCGCACAGATACGCAGTATTTT	TRBV27	TRBJ2-3	TRBD1	.
CASSWGGNTEAFF	TGTGCCAGCAGTTGGGGGGGGAACACTGAAGCTTTCTTT	TRBV28	TRBJ1-1	.	.
CASSRPRKNEQFF	TGCGCCAGCAGCCGACCCAGAAAGAATGAGCAGTTCTTC	TRBV4-3	TRBJ2-1	.	.
CASSLDGTGNYGYTF	TGCGCCAGCAGCTTGGATGGGACAGGGAACTATGGCTACACCTTC	TRBV5-1	TRBJ1-2	TRBD1	.
CASSEGPDTQYF	TGTGCCAGCAGTGAGGGGCCAGATACGCAGTATTTT	TRBV2	TRBJ2-3	.	.
CASSSGLAGAPYEQYF	TGTGCCAGCAGCTCAGGGCTAGCGGGGGCACCCTACGAGCAGTACTTC	TRBV5-4	TRBJ2-7	TRBD2	once
CASSEMEGDQPQHF	TGTGCCAGCAGTGAAATGGAGGGGGATCAGCCCCAGCATTTT	TRBV25-1	TRBJ1-5	.	few